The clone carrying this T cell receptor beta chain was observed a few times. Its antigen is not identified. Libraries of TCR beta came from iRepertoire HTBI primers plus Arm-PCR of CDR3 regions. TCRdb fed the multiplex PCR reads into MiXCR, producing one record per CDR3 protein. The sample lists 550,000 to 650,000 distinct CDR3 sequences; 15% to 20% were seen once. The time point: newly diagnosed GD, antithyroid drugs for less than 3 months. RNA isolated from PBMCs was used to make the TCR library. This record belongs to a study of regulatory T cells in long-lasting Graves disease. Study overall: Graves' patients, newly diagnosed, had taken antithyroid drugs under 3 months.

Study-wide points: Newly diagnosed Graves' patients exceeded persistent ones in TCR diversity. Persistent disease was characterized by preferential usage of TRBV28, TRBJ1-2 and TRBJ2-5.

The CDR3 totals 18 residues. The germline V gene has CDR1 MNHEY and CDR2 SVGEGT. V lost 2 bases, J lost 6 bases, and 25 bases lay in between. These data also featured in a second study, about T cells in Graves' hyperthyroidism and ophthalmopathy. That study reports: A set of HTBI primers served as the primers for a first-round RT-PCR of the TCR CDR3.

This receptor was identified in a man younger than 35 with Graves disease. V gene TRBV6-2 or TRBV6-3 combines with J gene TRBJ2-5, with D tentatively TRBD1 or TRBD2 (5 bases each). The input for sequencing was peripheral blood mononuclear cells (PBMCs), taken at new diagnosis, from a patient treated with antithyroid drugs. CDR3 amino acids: CASSYGVEELGVFQTQYF. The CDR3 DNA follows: TGTGCCAGCAGTTACGGGGTTGAGGAACTGGGGGTTTTCCAGACCCAGTACTTC.